What follows are 6 T cell receptor beta chains derived from one specimen sequenced in a study of CD4 and CD8 cells across lung adenocarcinoma regions. TCRdb called the PCR reads again in MiXCR, with one record for every CDR3 protein. Of 2,000 to 2,500 distinct CDR3 sequences listed, roughly two thirds were seen once; the top ten hold under 30%. What was sequenced was CD4+ T cells from the center of a lung tumor. All receptors come from a female donor with lung adenocarcinoma. The CD4 and CD8 labels of this study may be unreliable.

The rearrangement joins TRBV7-8 to TRBJ2-1, with a tentative D call TRBD2 (5 bases). The end of the DNA aligns better with TRBJ2-7, so the J call may be wrong. The CDR3 contains 16 residues. The germline CDR1 and CDR2 sequences are SGHVS and FQNEAQ. For the CDR3, the DNA is TGTGCCAGCAGCTTATTGGCCATTGGGAGTACCTACGAGCAGTACTTC. Its protein is CASSLLAIGSTYEQYF.

The chain uses TRBV6-1 and TRBJ1-5; no firm D call. The V and J ends lost 4 bases and 7 bases respectively, with 11 bases between them. This CDR3 comprises 13 residues. Germline CDR1 reads MNHNS; CDR2 reads SASEGT. The CDR3 coding sequence is TGTGCCAGCAGTGTGATTCTGGAACAGCCCCAGCATTTT. This encodes CASSVILEQPQHF.

The chain uses TRBV6-1 and TRBJ1-1; the D gene is possibly TRBD1 (6 bases). This CDR3 spans 16 amino acids. Trimming took 1 base from V and 9 from J, leaving 21 bases between them. Germline V gene data show CDR1 as MNHNS and CDR2 as SASEGT. The CDR3 sequence is CASSEGRVQGLSQAFF. CDR3 bases: TGTGCCAGCAGTGAAGGGAGAGTGCAGGGGCTTAGCCAAGCTTTCTTT.

This chain uses TRBV6-5 with TRBJ2-7; D is unresolved. The DNA end favors TRBJ2-1, so the J call may be wrong. This CDR3 spans 13 amino acids. Per the germline V gene, CDR1 is MNHEY and CDR2 is SVGAGI. The CDR3 is CASSYTGDNEQFF. The CDR3 bases are TGTGCCAGCAGTTACACTGGAGACAATGAGCAGTTCTTC.

The chain employs TRBV12-3 or TRBV12-4 and TRBJ2-1, with 12 bases identical to TRBD2. Matching the DNA end better, TRBJ2-7 makes the J call doubtful. The CDR3 contains 15 residues. The CDR3: CASSLRTSGNNEQYF. CDR3 nucleotide sequence: TGTGCCAGCAGTTTAAGGACTAGCGGGAACAATGAGCAGTACTTC.

The CDR3 DNA reads TGTGCCAGCAGTTACGGGGAGACCCAGTACTTC. This gives the protein CASSYGETQYF. The chain combines TRBV6-5 with TRBJ2-1; D gene ambiguous. The DNA end lines up better with TRBJ2-5; the J call may be wrong. This CDR3 contains 11 residues. Germline assignment: CDR1 MNHEY and CDR2 SVGAGI.